This passage covers 26 T cell receptor beta chains from one sample sequenced in a study of shared clonotypes between healthy human individuals (dated by TCRdb to 2020 to 2021). The method behind the library was the immunoSEQ multiplex PCR assay. The immuneACCESS repertoire file appears here via TCRdb, limited to in-frame rearrangements. These files lack a portion of the clones; in checked studies, under half of the deficit traces to unresolved V genes, and the cause of the others is not known. The sample table contains about 2 million clones; only one count was recorded for approximately 94% of them. The ten largest account for roughly 1% of the sample. For the CD8 naive samples, CD45RO-negative cells were positively selected for CCR7, yielding a CD45RA+CCR7+ population from which TemRA cells were excluded. The specimen was naive CD8+ T cells sorted from blood. The label giving this sample's cell subset or site can be read as: CD45RA+CCR7+. These TCRs come from a man aged 18-30 years in good health.

The chain links TRBV29-1 to TRBJ2-1, with D unresolved. Looked up from germline, CDR1 is SQVTM and CDR2 is ANQGSEA. With 0 bases removed from V and 4 bases from J, the gap between germline ends came to 10 bases. The CDR3 sequence is 14 residues long. The CDR3 DNA sequence: TGCAGCGTTGAAGATGAGTTACAATACAATGAGCAGTTCTTC. This codes for CSVEDELQYNEQFF.

The chain is built from TRBV7-9 and TRBJ2-3, with D possibly matching TRBD1 (5 bases). Per the germline V gene, CDR1 is SEHNR and CDR2 is FQNEAQ (reference sequence). The CDR3 sequence is 14 residues long. V was clipped by 2 bases and J by 2 bases, with 8 bases between them. The CDR3 spells CASSLYGHTDTQYF. The DNA for the CDR3 is TGTGCCAGCAGCTTATACGGACACACAGATACGCAGTATTTT. Drawing the rest from reference TRBV7-9 and TRBJ2-3, the complete variable domain is DTGVSQNPRHKITKRGQNVTFRCDPISEHNRLYWYRQTLGQGPEFLTYFQNEAQLEKSRLLSDRFSAERPKGSFSTLEIQRTEQGDSAMYLCASSLYGHTDTQYFGPGTRLTVL.

This chain links TRBV27 with TRBJ2-7; a weak D match, TRBD1 (6 bases). Trimming stripped 10 bases from V and 3 bases from J, with 10 bases between. Per the germline V gene, CDR1 is MNHEY and CDR2 is SMNVEV (reference sequence). This CDR3 has 11 residues. The CDR3 DNA reads as TGTGCCACTACGGACAGCTACGAGCAGTACTTC. This sequence encodes CATTDSYEQYF.

As DNA, the CDR3 is TGCGCCAGCAGGGGGACAGCATCCTACGAGCAGTACTTC. Protein sequence: CASRGTASYEQYF. J is TRBJ2-7 and V is TRBV10-2; 7 bases are a match to TRBD1. CDR1 WSHSY and CDR2 SAAADI come from the germline V gene. The junction had 3 bases not matched to a gene; V was cut back by 6 bases and J by 1 base. The CDR3 covers 13 residues.

The CDR3 is CASSFTGDSYEQYF. The CDR3, as DNA: TGTGCCAGTAGTTTTACAGGGGATTCCTACGAGCAGTACTTC. The chain has TRBV19 and TRBJ2-7, with 7 bases fitting TRBD1. V lost 5 bases to trimming and J lost 1 base; unmatched junction nucleotides: 5. The CDR3 length is 14 residues. Per germline, CDR1 LNHDA and CDR2 SQIVND (reference sequence).

This clone has only one observation. The rearrangement joins TRBV6-5 to TRBJ1-1; D unclear. V lost 2 bases to trimming and J lost 6 bases, with 10 bases between them. The CDR3 is 13 residues long. Germline lookup yields CDR1 MNHEY and CDR2 SVGAGI. The CDR3 nucleotides are TGTGCCAGCAGTTACGGGGAGTACGCTGAAGCTTTCTTT. Amino acids: CASSYGEYAEAFF.

Note on this clone: Other nucleotide sequences in the sample specify the same CDR3. The V and J genes are TRBV30 and TRBJ1-2, with D unclear. Germline V gives CDR1 GTSNPN, CDR2 SVGIG (reference sequence). Trimming cost V 4 bases and J 5 bases, with 11 bases left between them. The CDR3 extends over 12 amino acids. CDR3: CAWTPTGYGYTF. The CDR3 nucleotides read TGTGCCTGGACCCCCACCGGGTATGGCTACACCTTC.

This chain links TRBV27 with TRBJ2-5, with D perhaps TRBD1 or TRBD2 (5 bases each). CDR1 MNHEY and CDR2 SMNVEV come from the germline V gene (reference sequence). V dropped 5 bases and J dropped 4 bases, with 14 bases sitting between them. The CDR3 is made up of 14 amino acids. Here the CDR3 reads CASSPPAGRETQYF. The CDR3 nucleotides read TGTGCCAGCAGTCCGCCAGCAGGGAGAGAGACCCAGTACTTC.

The CDR3 protein is CASSQEGGTGNSYEQYF. The DNA of the CDR3 is TGCGCCAGCAGCCAAGAAGGCGGGACAGGGAACTCCTACGAGCAGTACTTC. The V and J genes are TRBV4-1 and TRBJ2-7; 9 positions agree with TRBD1. Germline-derived CDR1 and CDR2 are MGHRA and YSYEKL. Unmatched junction bases numbered 6, after V lost 0 bases and J lost 0 bases. This CDR3 is built from 17 residues.

The chain carries TRBV6-1 and TRBJ1-3; 7 positions match TRBD1. The CDR3 consists of 19 residues. CDR1 and CDR2 from the germline V gene are MNHNS and SASEGT. V shed 3 bases and J 0 bases; nucleotides not matched to a gene: 14. CDR3 nucleotide sequence: TGTGCCAGCAGTGAGGGGGACAGACAGGCCACGTCCTCTGGAAACACCATATATTTT. It encodes CASSEGDRQATSSGNTIYF.

The chain has TRBV27 and TRBJ1-2; no reliable D call. This CDR3 spans 14 amino acids. Trimming pared 7 bases from V and 4 bases from J, leaving 16 bases between. The germline V gene has CDR1 MNHEY and CDR2 SMNVEV (reference sequence). The CDR3 loop is CASTPLSNPYGYTF. The CDR3 DNA sequence: TGTGCCAGCACCCCCCTATCTAACCCCTATGGCTACACCTTC.

The rearrangement links TRBV27 to TRBJ2-7, with TRBD2 matching over 15 bases. The germline gives CDR1 MNHEY, CDR2 SMNVEV (reference sequence). The V segment lost 4 bases and the J segment 1 base; nucleotides outside the gene matches: 8. The CDR3 totals 18 residues. DNA for the CDR3: TGTGCCAGCAGTTATCTAGGGACTAGCGGGGGGCCTTCCTACGAGCAGTACTTC. It yields the protein CASSYLGTSGGPSYEQYF.

The rearrangement uses TRBV9 and TRBJ1-1; the D gene is possibly TRBD1 (6 bases). CDR1 and CDR2 (germline): SGDLS, YYNGEE. V was clipped by 6 bases and J by 1 base, with 13 bases between them. The CDR3 runs 14 residues. CDR3 sequence: CASTPGDGNTEAFF. In DNA form, the CDR3 reads TGTGCCAGCACTCCAGGGGACGGGAACACTGAAGCTTTCTTT.

A remark on this clone: Mismatch with germline at one junction end may stem from a read error. The chain uses TRBV7-7 and TRBJ2-7, with D possibly being TRBD1 (5 bases). The CDR3 contains 13 residues. The germline gives CDR1 SSHAT, CDR2 FNYEAQ (reference sequence). CDR3 amino acids: CASSITGTHEQYF. In DNA, the CDR3 is TGTGCTAGCAGCATCACAGGTACTCACGAGCAGTACTTC.

This sequence joins TRBV7-6 and TRBJ2-1; tentative D call: TRBD2 (6 bases). Between the trimmed V and J ends, which lost 6 bases and 4 bases, there was a span of 10 bases. Germline assignment: CDR1 SGHVS and CDR2 FNYEAQ. The CDR3 consists of 13 residues. The CDR3 nucleotides read TGTGCCAGCAGTTACGGGACTTACAATGAGCAGTTCTTC. This codes for CASSYGTYNEQFF.

V and J are TRBV7-6 and TRBJ2-3; tentatively, D is TRBD2 (5 bases). There are 14 residues in the CDR3. The V gene lost 1 base and the J gene lost 6 bases, with 11 bases spanning the gap. CDR1 is SGHVS and CDR2 is FNYEAQ in the germline V gene. The CDR3 DNA follows: TGTGCCAGCAGCTTAGAATCTAGCCCGGATACGCAGTATTTT. Translated: CASSLESSPDTQYF.

The chain combines TRBV28 with TRBJ2-2, with 8 positions matching TRBD1. The CDR3 runs to 15 residues. J lost 5 bases, V lost 3 bases, and 5 bases had no gene match. CDR1 is MDHEN and CDR2 is SYDVKM in the germline V gene. The CDR3 region is CASSFAGGITGELFF. CDR3 sequence (DNA): TGTGCCAGCAGTTTCGCAGGGGGCATAACCGGGGAGCTGTTTTTT.

This chain's CDR3 is CASSLTARPYEQYF. In DNA form, the CDR3 reads TGTGCCAGCAGCTTGACCGCTCGACCCTACGAGCAGTACTTC. This chain joins TRBV13 and TRBJ2-7; D not certain. In germline, CDR1 is PRHDT, CDR2 FYEKMQ (reference sequence). The length of the CDR3 is 14 residues. The ends were cut back, 3 bases at V and 2 bases at J, with 11 bases in the middle. The entire variable domain, with the rest obtained from reference TRBV13 and TRBJ2-7, is as follows: AAGVIQSPRHLIKEKRETATLKCYPIPRHDTVYWYQQGPGQDPQFLISFYEKMQSDKGSIPDRFSAQQFSDYHSELNMSSLELGDSALYFCASSLTARPYEQYFGPGTRLTVT.

DNA for the CDR3: TGTGCCAGTAGTATCGGGAGTAGCACTGTCTACAATGAGCAGTTCTTC. This gives the protein CASSIGSSTVYNEQFF. The chain has TRBV19 and TRBJ2-1; D perhaps matches TRBD2 (6 bases). The CDR3 sequence is 16 residues long. Germline values: CDR1 LNHDA, CDR2 SQIVND (reference sequence). Trimming left V 3 bases short and J 3 bases short, with 15 bases between.

Details on this clone: The sample has other DNA sequences that encode this CDR3 too. The chain is built from TRBV6-5 and TRBJ2-7; D is ambiguous. There are 13 residues in the CDR3. CDR1 MNHEY and CDR2 SVGAGI come from the germline V gene. The germline V and J ends were trimmed by 0 bases and 3 bases, with 6 bases remaining between them. The CDR3, as DNA: TGTGCCAGCAGTTACTCTGGCAGCTACGAGCAGTACTTC. It yields the protein CASSYSGSYEQYF.

The gene calls are TRBV30 and TRBJ2-1; 8 bases fit TRBD2. CDR1 is GTSNPN, CDR2 SVGIG, per germline (reference sequence). This CDR3 contains 14 residues. V lost 5 bases to trimming and J lost 5 bases; unmatched junction nucleotides: 8. Written as DNA, the CDR3 is TGTGCCTGGTGGCGGGAGGATTGGGACAATGAGCAGTTCTTC. This encodes CAWWREDWDNEQFF.

The rearrangement links TRBV25-1 to TRBJ1-1; D gene unclear. Per the germline V gene, CDR1 is MGHDK and CDR2 is SYGVNS. CDR3 length equals 13 residues. Trimming left V 4 bases short and J 5 bases short, with 11 bases between. This chain's CDR3 is CASSVPGGTEAFF. In DNA, the CDR3 is TGTGCCAGCAGTGTCCCGGGAGGGACTGAAGCTTTCTTT.

The chain links TRBV6-6 to TRBJ2-1; the D gene is possibly TRBD2 (5 bases). The CDR3 consists of 15 residues. Per germline, CDR1 MNHNY and CDR2 SVGAGI (reference sequence). V was pared by 7 bases and J by 0 bases, with 13 bases between. This chain's CDR3 is CASTGWGDSYNEQFF. The CDR3 coding sequence is TGTGCCAGCACGGGCTGGGGAGACTCCTACAATGAGCAGTTCTTC.

The chain employs TRBV10-3 and TRBJ1-1; D is unclear. Germline V gene lookup returns CDR1 ENHRY and CDR2 SYGVKD. Trimming left V 0 bases short and J 1 base short, with 9 bases between. There are 15 residues in the CDR3. The CDR3 is CAISESWGTNTEAFF. The CDR3 nucleotides read TGTGCCATCAGTGAGTCTTGGGGAACGAACACTGAAGCTTTCTTT.

The chain uses TRBV11-2 and TRBJ2-5; no clear D gene. Trimming took 0 bases from V and 5 from J, leaving 13 bases between them. The CDR3 is 15 residues long. Germline lookup yields CDR1 SGHAT and CDR2 FQNNGV. For the CDR3, the DNA is TGTGCCAGCAGCTTAGACCCCGGGCCAATGGAGACCCAGTACTTC. Translating it yields CASSLDPGPMETQYF.

This chain joins TRBV2 and TRBJ2-7; D tentatively reads TRBD1 or TRBD2 (7 bases each). The CDR3 loop spans 18 amino acids. Germline V gives CDR1 SNHLY, CDR2 FYNNEI. V dropped 8 bases and J dropped 1 base, with 27 bases sitting between them. CDR3: CASARGGGLGSGSYEQYF. The DNA of the CDR3 is TGTGCCAGCGCCAGGGGGGGTGGGCTAGGTAGCGGTTCCTACGAGCAGTACTTC.